This record looks at one T cell receptor beta chain sequence and its context. CDR3 length: 15 residues. Trimming took off 5 bases at V and 4 bases at J, with 17 bases between the two ends. Germline V gene data show CDR1 as SEHNR and CDR2 as FQNEAQ (reference sequence). This entry belongs to a study of blood T cell repertoires in COVID-19. Whole-study context: Samples of COVID-19 (acute and convalescent) were obtained from the United States, Italy and Spain.

In the authors' methods: From reference gene primer amplification, estimates of nucleated cell counts were derived. Assay: immunoSEQ multiplex PCR; the TCRdb copy retains only in-frame clones and omits some. The V and J calls and clone size are taken from that table; D and trimming were inferred from the DNA. Here the sample spans around 50,000 clones, over 70% being singletons. V gene TRBV7-9 combines with J gene TRBJ1-1; unclear D gene. The specimen was peripheral blood. This sequence was found in a man in his 70s with acute or convalescent COVID-19. CDR3 coding DNA: TGTGCCAGCAGCACTTCCGGAAGCGTGGGCACTGAAGCTTTCTTT. It translates to CASSTSGSVGTEAFF.